Each of the 9 T cell receptor beta chains below was sequenced from the same sample in a study of T cell repertoires in cytomegalovirus infection. TCRdb called the reads again in MiXCR, with one record for every CDR3 protein. The table records about 490,000 distinct CDR3 sequences, about 11% of them present only once. The sequencing sample was made of PBMCs. These receptors were obtained from a human donor in good health (CMV status not recorded). Some clones in this sample may be carry-over from other donors' samples.

The chain has TRBV27 and TRBJ2-3; D may match TRBD1 or TRBD2 (5 bases each). V lost 6 bases and J lost 4, with 11 bases in between. Germline values: CDR1 MNHEY, CDR2 SMNVEV (reference sequence). The CDR3 sequence is 13 residues long. CDR3 sequence reads: CASRFLGADTQYF. Here the CDR3 DNA reads TGTGCCAGCAGGTTCCTGGGGGCAGATACGCAGTATTTT.

This clonotype was recorded at least ten times. This chain uses TRBV11-2 with TRBJ1-2; no clear D. V lost 1 base, J lost 0 bases, and 6 bases lay in between. Germline V gene lookup returns CDR1 SGHAT and CDR2 FQNNGV. The CDR3 covers 14 residues. This chain's CDR3 is CASSLGGTNYGYTF. The CDR3, as DNA: TGTGCCAGCAGCTTAGGTGGGACTAACTATGGCTACACCTTC.

This chain links TRBV2 with TRBJ2-3; D might be TRBD2 (6 bases). Looked up from germline, CDR1 is SNHLY and CDR2 is FYNNEI. V lost 7 bases and J 0 bases, leaving 17 bases between the germline ends. The CDR3 loop spans 16 amino acids. The CDR3 reads CASKVWRDASTDTQYF. The CDR3 coding sequence is TGTGCCAGCAAGGTTTGGCGGGACGCTAGCACAGATACGCAGTATTTT. The variable domain in full, completed from reference TRBV2 and TRBJ2-3, reads EPEVTQTPSHQVTQMGQEVILRCVPISNHLYFYWYRQILGQKVEFLVSFYNNEISEKSEIFDDQFSVERPDGSNFTLKIRSTKLEDSAMYFCASKVWRDASTDTQYFGPGTRLTVL.

Remarks on this clonotype: A much larger clone lies a single base off, so this may be a read error. V and J are TRBV2 and TRBJ2-1; D is perhaps TRBD2 (6 bases). Trimming took 7 bases from V and 7 from J, leaving 20 bases between them. Germline V gene data show CDR1 as SNHLY and CDR2 as FYNNEI. This CDR3 contains 15 residues. Here the CDR3 DNA reads TGTGCCAGCAAAATCGACGGGGAGGCTAGGAATGAGCAGTTCTTC. Translation gives CASKIDGEARNEQFF.

CDR3 coding DNA: TGTGCCAGCAGCGGAGACCCCTCGGGGTACTTC. Protein product: CASSGDPSGYF. The chain employs TRBV2 and TRBJ2-7, with D unresolved. The CDR3 has 11 amino acids. V was trimmed by 6 bases and J by 12 bases, leaving 15 bases between them. The germline V gene encodes CDR1 SNHLY and CDR2 FYNNEI.

This clonotype has a count of ten or more. V usage is TRBV27 and J usage is TRBJ2-7; 12 nucleotides line up with TRBD1. The germline CDR1 and CDR2 sequences are MNHEY and SMNVEV (reference sequence). The length of the CDR3 is 14 residues. J gave up 5 bases and V 5 bases, and 4 bases lay outside the gene matches. The CDR3 DNA reads as TGTGCCAGCAGTCACGGGACAGGGGGCAACGAGCAGTACTTC. This encodes CASSHGTGGNEQYF.

This clonotype was counted ten times or more. This chain links TRBV6-1 with TRBJ1-2; no clear D. Trimming removed 0 bases at V and 8 bases at J, with 13 bases between. The CDR3 contains 14 residues. Germline CDR1 and CDR2: MNHNS and SASEGT. In DNA form, the CDR3 reads TGTGCCAGCAGTGAAGCCAGAGGTGTGTTCGGCTACACCTTC. This codes for CASSEARGVFGYTF.

The J gene is TRBJ2-2, the V gene TRBV5-1; no definite D call. The CDR3 is 15 residues long. The V gene lost 0 bases and the J gene lost 5 bases, with 11 bases spanning the gap. CDR1 SGHRS and CDR2 YFSETQ come from the germline V gene. As DNA, the CDR3 is TGCGCCAGCAGCTTGGGGTCGGGTCGAACCGGGGAGCTGTTTTTT. This translates into CASSLGSGRTGELFF.

This clonotype was seen many times. The J gene is TRBJ2-1, the V gene TRBV12-3 or TRBV12-4, with a tentative D call TRBD2 (5 bases). CDR3 length: 14 amino acids. Trimming left V 6 bases short and J 2 bases short, with 11 bases between. CDR3 sequence (DNA): TGTGCCAGCAGCCCTAGCCGAACCTACAATGAGCAGTTCTTC. This gives the protein CASSPSRTYNEQFF.